The rows below give T cell receptor beta chains drawn from one sample of a study of tumor and adjacent non-tumor tissue in lung cancer. TCRdb independently ran MiXCR on the multiplex PCR reads; one entry per CDR3 protein. Of around 99,000 distinct CDR3 sequences in the sample, approximately 71% were seen once. The material sequenced was lung tumor tissue. The receptors were sampled from a woman aged 55-75 years with non-small cell lung cancer. Each CDR3 is given with its conserved first and last residue.

j_gene,v_gene,CDR3aa
TRBJ2-1,TRBV4-3,CASSQDRISYNDQFF
TRBJ2-3,TRBV4-1,CASSQVGGPIDTQYF
TRBJ1-2,TRBV2,CASSELGQKYGYTF
TRBJ1-2,TRBV6-6,CACSDRGGAGYTF
TRBJ2-1,TRBV6-2/TRBV6-3,CASSFSRGTSNFFF
TRBJ2-1,TRBV11-3,CASSLELTNGSHNGQFF
TRBJ2-7,TRBV5-1,CASSSEPGQKAYEQYF
TRBJ1-3,TRBV28,CASQTGTGNTIYF
TRBJ1-5,TRBV6-5,CVSSSGIGNQPQHF
TRBJ2-1,TRBV5-4,CASSEASGGRDEQFF
TRBJ1-2,TRBV6-1,CASSPQSYRGRNDYGYTF
TRBJ2-3,TRBV4-3,CASNQGGGPHTDRQYF
TRBJ1-4,TRBV19,CASRQSTIEKLLF
TRBJ1-1,TRBV12-5,CASCRDSGSEAFF
TRBJ1-1,TRBV11-2,CASSKRRDSNSEAFF
TRBJ1-1,TRBV29-1,CSLWGNLNTEAFF